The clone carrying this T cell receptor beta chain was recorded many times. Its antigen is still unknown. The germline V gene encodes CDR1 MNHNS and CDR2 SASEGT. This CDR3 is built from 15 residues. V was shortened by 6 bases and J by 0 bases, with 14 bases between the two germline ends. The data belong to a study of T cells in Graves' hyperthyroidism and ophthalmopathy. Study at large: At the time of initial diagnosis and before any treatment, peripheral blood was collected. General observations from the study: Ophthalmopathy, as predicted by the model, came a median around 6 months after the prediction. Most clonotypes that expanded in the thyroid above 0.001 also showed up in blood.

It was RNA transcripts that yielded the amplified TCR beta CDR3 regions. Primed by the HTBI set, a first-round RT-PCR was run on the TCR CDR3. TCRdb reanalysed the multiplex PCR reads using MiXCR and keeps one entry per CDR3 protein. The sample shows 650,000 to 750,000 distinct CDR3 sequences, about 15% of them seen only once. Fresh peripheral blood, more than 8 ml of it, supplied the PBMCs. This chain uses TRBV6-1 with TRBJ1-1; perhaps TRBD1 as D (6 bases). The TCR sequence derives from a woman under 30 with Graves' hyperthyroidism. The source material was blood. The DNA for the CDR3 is TGTGCCAGCAGGCGTGACAGGAGCCTGAACACTGAAGCTTTCTTT. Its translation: CASRRDRSLNTEAFF.